The text below deals with one T cell receptor (beta chain). Its specificity is unknown. This sample was included in a study of T cell responses to AZD1222 COVID-19 vaccine. Germline V lookup: CDR1 MNHEY, CDR2 SVGAGI. With V trimmed by 2 bases and J by 5 bases, 7 bases remained unmatched. CDR3 length: 16 amino acids. Findings of the study overall: It should be noted that donors were predominantly white British and more often female, and clonal diversity was possibly underestimated. Repertoires were collected only later (after the peak T cell response had occurred). Increased Spike-specific TCR breadth and depth were observed after two AZD1222 doses.

Sequencing used immunoSEQ multiplex PCR; TCRdb keeps in-frame clones, though not all of them. This sample has 110,000 or so clones, with more than 70% found just once. Specimen: peripheral blood, collected 28 days after the second AZD1222 dose. The rearrangement links TRBV6-5 to TRBJ2-5; TRBD1 matches at 11 bases. The sequence derives from an adult who received the AZD1222 COVID-19 vaccine. CDR3 nucleotides: TGTGCCAGCAGTTACGGGACAGGGGGACGTTGGGAGACCCAGTACTTC. Protein sequence: CASSYGTGGRWETQYF.